One and the same sample provided the 31 T cell receptor beta chains below, sequenced in a study of graft-versus-host responses after intestinal transplantation. The repertoire was sequenced with immunoSEQ multiplex PCR; TCRdb's copy has only in-frame clones and lacks some. This sample has 5,000 to 7,000 clones, with about a fifth found just once. Sequencing used alloreactive CD4+ T cells from a mixed lymphocyte reaction culture, obtained before transplantation. Regarding subset: CFSE-low proliferating T cells sorted from roughly six-day pre-transplant mixed lymphocyte reaction (GvH or HvG direction). The receptors were sampled from a human patient who was an organ donor for intestinal transplantation.

By sample fraction, this clone is large. The J gene is TRBJ2-7, the V gene TRBV4-2, with 8 positions matching TRBD2. After removal of 4 bases from V and 1 base from J, the junction contained 12 bases not matched to a gene. The CDR3 length is 17 residues. Germline values: CDR1 LGHNA, CDR2 YNFKEQ. The CDR3 reads CASSPRTGGARSYEQYF. The CDR3 nucleotides read TGTGCCAGCAGCCCGCGCACCGGGGGGGCCAGATCCTACGAGCAGTACTTC.

The J gene is TRBJ2-7, the V gene TRBV7-6; 15 bases line up with TRBD2. The germline V gene encodes CDR1 SGHVS and CDR2 FNYEAQ. Trimming removed 4 bases from V and 2 bases from J; junction bases left unmatched: 0. The CDR3 has 15 amino acids. The CDR3 DNA is TGTGCCAGCAGCTGGACTAGCGGGGGGGCCTACGAGCAGTACTTC. It translates to CASSWTSGGAYEQYF.

This clone was seen a handful of times. The chain joins TRBV4-1 to TRBJ1-1; D unresolved. Looked up from germline, CDR1 is MGHRA and CDR2 is YSYEKL. V was cut by 0 bases and J by 1 base, with 6 bases left in between. The length of the CDR3 is 14 residues. The CDR3: CASSQEVGNTEAFF. The CDR3 coding sequence is TGCGCCAGCAGCCAAGAGGTCGGGAACACTGAAGCTTTCTTT.

Within the sample, this clone is medium-sized. CDR3 in DNA: TGTGCCAGCAGCTTAGTATATGGCCCCTCGAACACCATATATTTT. The encoded protein is CASSLVYGPSNTIYF. This chain connects TRBV7-9 to TRBJ1-3; no firm D call. V lost 1 base and J lost 7, with 14 bases in between. The CDR3 is 15 amino acids. Per germline, CDR1 SEHNR and CDR2 FQNEAQ (reference sequence).

This clone occurred a few times. The rearrangement uses TRBV6-9 and TRBJ2-7; TRBD1 matches 7 bases. With V trimmed by 6 bases and J by 3 bases, 8 bases remained unmatched. This CDR3 has 14 residues. CDR1 and CDR2 (germline): MNHGY, SVAAGI. The CDR3 sequence is CASSYNRGHYEQYF. CDR3 DNA sequence: TGTGCCAGCAGCTATAACAGGGGTCACTACGAGCAGTACTTC.

V and J are TRBV4-2 and TRBJ2-3; 10 bases match TRBD1. Germline-derived CDR1 and CDR2 are LGHNA and YNFKEQ. After removal of 3 bases from V and 4 bases from J, the junction contained 1 base not matched to a gene. This CDR3 has 14 amino acids. The CDR3 coding sequence is TGTGCCAGCAGCCACGGACAGGGGGCAGATACGCAGTATTTT. Its protein product is CASSHGQGADTQYF.

V gene TRBV7-9 combines with J gene TRBJ1-5; D is ambiguous. Trimming shortened V by 1 base and J by 4 bases, and 14 bases separated the two germline ends. The CDR3 extends over 16 amino acids. The germline V gene encodes CDR1 SEHNR and CDR2 FQNEAQ (reference sequence). In DNA, the CDR3 is TGTGCCAGCAGCTTAGGCTCGGGGAGCCCAAATCAGCCCCAGCATTTT. Residues: CASSLGSGSPNQPQHF.

V gene TRBV11-2 combines with J gene TRBJ1-3; no clear D. V was clipped by 5 bases and J by 0 bases, with 11 bases between them. This CDR3 is 15 amino acids long. Germline-derived CDR1 and CDR2 are SGHAT and FQNNGV. CDR3 DNA: TGTGCCAGCAGCCCTGCCCGGATCTCTGGAAACACCATATATTTT. Protein: CASSPARISGNTIYF.

Relative to its sample, this clone is medium-sized. This chain connects TRBV21-1 to TRBJ2-7; the DNA was not used to check the table's D call, TRBD1. TRBV21-1 is tagged as a pseudogene. This CDR3 has 12 amino acids. The CDR3 reads CASSKKRGEQYF. CDR3 bases: TGTGCCAGCAGCAAAAAAAGGGGCGAGCAGTACTTC.

This clone is categorized as medium-sized (0.01 to 0.1%). V usage is TRBV5-1 and J usage is TRBJ2-7, with 7 bases that match TRBD2. This CDR3 is built from 14 residues. After removal of 1 base from V and 4 bases from J, the junction contained 5 bases not matched to a gene. From germline, CDR1 is SGHRS and CDR2 YFSETQ. The CDR3 is CASSLSLAAYEQYF. CDR3 bases: TGCGCCAGCAGCTTGAGTCTAGCGGCTTACGAGCAGTACTTC. Full variable domain (remainder filled in from reference TRBV5-1 and TRBJ2-7): KAGVTQTPRYLIKTRGQQVTLSCSPISGHRSVSWYQQTPGQGLQFLFEYFSETQRNKGNFPGRFSGRQFSNSRSEMNVSTLELGDSALYLCASSLSLAAYEQYFGPGTRLTVT.

This clone is judged medium-sized. Here the CDR3 DNA reads TGTGCCATTGCAGCCGGGCCTCCCTACGAGCAGTACTTC. Protein sequence: CAIAAGPPYEQYF. This chain joins TRBV10-3 and TRBJ2-7; D is unclear. There are 13 residues in the CDR3. V lost 9 bases and J lost 2, with 14 bases in between. CDR1 and CDR2 (germline): ENHRY, SYGVKD.

This chain links TRBV18 with TRBJ2-6, with D uncertain. This CDR3 region has 17 residues. The V end was cut by 1 base, the J end by 1 base, with 11 bases between. CDR1 and CDR2 from the germline V gene are KGHSH and LQKENI. This CDR3 reads CASSPQTAFSGANVLTF. CDR3 nucleotides: TGTGCCAGCTCACCACAAACAGCCTTTTCTGGGGCCAACGTCCTGACTTTC.

The rearrangement joins TRBV5-1 to TRBJ2-7, with D perhaps matching TRBD1 or TRBD2 (6 bases each). Looked up from germline, CDR1 is SGHRS and CDR2 is YFSETQ. The CDR3 is 14 residues long. V lost 0 bases and J lost 4, with 11 bases in between. CDR3 bases: TGCGCCAGCAGCTTGGAAGGGGGGCTTTACGAGCAGTACTTC. It codes for CASSLEGGLYEQYF.

This clone was found a few times. Sequence at one end of the junction differs from germline and may be a read error. The chain recombines TRBV11-2 with TRBJ1-5; a possible D gene is TRBD1 (6 bases). Germline V lookup: CDR1 SGHAT, CDR2 FQNNGV. The length of the CDR3 is 16 residues. CDR3 residues: CASSQDRWTVQGPQHF. The CDR3 coding sequence is TGCGCCAGCAGCCAAGACCGATGGACAGTCCAGGGGCCCCAGCATTTT. Combining the CDR3 with reference TRBV11-2 and TRBJ1-5 gives the whole variable domain EAGVAQSPRYKIIEKRQSVAFWCNPISGHATLYWYQQILGQGPKLLIQFQNNGVVDDSQLPKDRFSAERLKGVDSTLKIQPAKLEDSAVYLCASSQDRWTVQGPQHFGDGTRLSIL.

The chain links TRBV7-2 to TRBJ1-6; D not certain. Trimming pared 2 bases from V and 1 base from J, leaving 18 bases between. This CDR3 comprises 19 residues. Germline CDR1 is SGHTA and CDR2 is FQGNSA. In DNA, the CDR3 is TGTGCCAGCAGCTTATTGGGGAGTCTCTACTTTTCCTATAATTCACCCCTCCACTTT. It codes for CASSLLGSLYFSYNSPLHF.

The V and J genes are TRBV11-1 and TRBJ2-7; weak D call: TRBD1 (6 bases). Trimming left V 3 bases short and J 9 bases short, with 15 bases between. The CDR3 runs to 13 residues. Germline V gene data show CDR1 as SGHAT and CDR2 as FQDESV (reference sequence). The chain's CDR3 is CASSFNRDLMQYF. CDR3 sequence (DNA): TGTGCCAGCAGCTTCAACAGGGATCTTATGCAGTACTTC.

The table lists this clone with a count of one. The chain employs TRBV18 and TRBJ2-5, with TRBD2 as a possible D gene (5 bases). This CDR3 has 15 amino acids. Germline V lookup: CDR1 KGHSH, CDR2 LQKENI. V gave up 6 bases and J gave up 5 bases, with 19 bases separating them. The CDR3 loop is CASSSYPGGGETQYF. The DNA of the CDR3 is TGTGCCAGCTCCTCCTACCCCGGAGGTGGCGAGACCCAGTACTTC.

In its sample, this clone is large. The V call is TRBV2, the J call TRBJ1-4; possible D gene TRBD1, 5 bases. Germline V gives CDR1 SNHLY, CDR2 FYNNEI. Trimming took off 7 bases at V and 6 bases at J, with 18 bases between the two ends. The CDR3 has 15 amino acids. In nucleotides, the CDR3 is TGTGCCAGCAATAGGAACGGGGGTTCTGATGAAAAACTGTTTTTT. Protein sequence: CASNRNGGSDEKLFF.

V and J are TRBV18 and TRBJ1-3, with 7 bases that match TRBD1. This CDR3 has 16 amino acids. Germline loops: CDR1 KGHSH, CDR2 LQKENI. Germline trimming cut 0 bases from V and 2 bases from J; bases unmatched to any gene: 4. The chain's CDR3 is CASSPPRGFPGNTIYF. The CDR3 DNA reads TGTGCCAGCTCACCACCCAGGGGGTTCCCTGGAAACACCATATATTTT.

Sample share makes this clone medium-sized (0.01 to 0.1%). This sample includes further DNA sequences coding for the same CDR3. J is TRBJ2-7 and V is TRBV7-6; D is ambiguous. Germline lookup yields CDR1 SGHVS and CDR2 FNYEAQ. This CDR3 contains 16 residues. The V and J ends lost 5 bases and 1 base respectively, with 18 bases between them. The chain's CDR3 is CASSPSRTLASYEQYF. CDR3 sequence (DNA): TGTGCCAGCAGCCCCTCCAGGACCTTAGCTTCCTACGAGCAGTACTTC.

This rearrangement joins TRBV18 to TRBJ1-4; no reliable D call. Germline V gives CDR1 KGHSH, CDR2 LQKENI. The V end was cut by 3 bases, the J end by 0 bases, with 8 bases between. The length of the CDR3 is 15 residues. CDR3 loop: CASSPLAATNEKLFF. The CDR3 DNA reads TGTGCCAGCTCACCCCTCGCTGCAACTAATGAAAAACTGTTTTTT.

The chain joins TRBV2 to TRBJ1-2; TRBD1 matches at 12 bases. The CDR3 extends over 16 amino acids. Germline assignment: CDR1 SNHLY and CDR2 FYNNEI. Trimming at V came to 5 bases and at J to 4 bases, leaving 8 bases not matched to a gene. The CDR3 reads CASSSRDRGQGYGYTF. CDR3 nucleotides: TGTGCCAGCAGTTCCCGGGACAGGGGGCAAGGCTATGGCTACACCTTC.

V and J are TRBV5-4 and TRBJ2-5, with D unclear. The CDR3 has 16 residues. The V end was cut by 0 bases, the J end by 4 bases, with 16 bases between. Germline CDR1 SGHNT, CDR2 YYREEE (reference sequence). CDR3 coding DNA: TGTGCCAGCAGCTTGGTTAGGCCTCCCCTCACAGAGACCCAGTACTTC. Protein sequence: CASSLVRPPLTETQYF.

This clone was detected a few times. This may arise from a read error, as a much more abundant clone is one base away. The chain recombines TRBV5-1 with TRBJ2-7; TRBD2 matches 7 bases. Germline V gene data show CDR1 as SGHRS and CDR2 as YFSETQ. The CDR3 sequence is 15 residues long. Trimming at V came to 2 bases and at J to 4 bases, leaving 9 bases not matched to a gene. CDR3 region: CASSFMGGGEYEQYF. The CDR3 nucleotides read TGCGCCAGCAGCTTTATGGGGGGGGGAGAGTACGAGCAGTACTTC.

The rearrangement links TRBV4-1 to TRBJ1-6; D is uncertain. The CDR3 length is 15 residues. Germline CDR1 and CDR2: MGHRA and YSYEKL. V was clipped by 1 base and J by 1 base, with 5 bases between them. This chain's CDR3 is CASSQVYSYNSPLHF. As DNA, the CDR3 is TGCGCCAGCAGCCAAGTCTATTCCTATAATTCACCCCTCCACTTT.

There are a few counts of this clone. The V call is TRBV27, the J call TRBJ2-2, with D perhaps assigned TRBD1 or TRBD2 (5 bases each). V shed 8 bases and J shed 8 bases, with 18 bases lying between them. The germline V gene encodes CDR1 MNHEY and CDR2 SMNVEV (reference sequence). The CDR3 has 14 amino acids. CDR3 sequence: CASAMVGVSGELFF. For the CDR3, the DNA is TGTGCCAGCGCAATGGTGGGGGTTTCAGGGGAGCTGTTTTTT.

The chain has TRBV7-3 and TRBJ1-1; 9 bases match TRBD1. Germline values: CDR1 SGHTA, CDR2 FQGTGA. This CDR3 has 13 amino acids. V trimming: 3 bases; J trimming: 4 bases; junction bases outside the gene matches: 0. The CDR3 sequence: CASSLTGGTEAFF. The CDR3 region has the DNA TGTGCCAGCAGCTTGACAGGGGGCACTGAAGCTTTCTTT. Drawing the rest from reference TRBV7-3 and TRBJ1-1, the complete variable domain is GAGVSQTPSNKVTEKGKYVELRCDPISGHTALYWYRQSLGQGPEFLIYFQGTGAADDSGLPNDRFFAVRPEGSVSTLKIQRTERGDSAVYLCASSLTGGTEAFFGQGTRLTVV.

The J gene is TRBJ2-7, the V gene TRBV6-5; tentative D call: TRBD2 (5 bases). CDR1 is MNHEY and CDR2 is SVGAGI in the germline V gene. The CDR3 sequence is 11 residues long. Trimming removed 7 bases from V and 5 bases from J, with 9 bases in between. CDR3 DNA sequence: TGTGCCAGCATCATGGGAGACGAGCAGTACTTC. Its translation: CASIMGDEQYF.

In this sample, this clone is medium-sized. This chain's CDR3 is CASSLSPSGVRGDTQYF. The CDR3 DNA is TGTGCCAGCAGCTTATCCCCCTCCGGGGTCAGAGGGGATACGCAGTATTTT. The chain employs TRBV11-2 and TRBJ2-3, with TRBD2 as a possible D gene (5 bases). CDR1 SGHAT and CDR2 FQNNGV come from the germline V gene. CDR3 length: 17 residues. The V gene lost 2 bases and the J gene lost 6 bases, with 21 bases spanning the gap.

This clone was seen a few times. The chain joins TRBV10-3 to TRBJ2-5; D uncertain. Per germline, CDR1 ENHRY and CDR2 SYGVKD. This CDR3 region has 12 residues. Trimming removed 4 bases from V and 5 bases from J, with 8 bases in between. In DNA form, the CDR3 reads TGTGCCATCAGTGTCTACGGGGAGACCCAGTACTTC. Encoded protein: CAISVYGETQYF.

This clone was counted between two and nine times. The rearrangement joins TRBV21-1 to TRBJ2-2; the table assigns TRBD2, which was not confirmed against the DNA. TRBV21-1 is marked as a pseudogene. CDR3 length equals 18 residues. The CDR3 sequence is CASSKKGLAGGNTGELFF. The CDR3, as DNA: TGTGCCAGCAGCAAAAAAGGACTAGCGGGGGGGAACACCGGGGAGCTGTTTTTT.